Given below is one T cell receptor beta chain in context. Its specific antigen is unknown. Per-nucleotide qualities are absent, and no much larger clonotype sits a single base away. The CDR3 runs 13 amino acids, cysteine and phenylalanine included. Left in the record is the CDR3 DNA by itself, 39 bases read in frame from the first base. Trimming removed 5 bases from V and 5 bases from J, leaving 10 bases between the germline ends. Taken from the germline V gene (reference sequence), the CDR1 and CDR2 loops are SEHNR and FQNEAQ. At diagnosis, peripheral blood, uninvolved tumor-adjacent lung and tumor were collected and were preserved as a mix of fresh-frozen and FFPE material. Blood samples were analyzed as peripheral blood mononuclear cells for TCR repertoire profiling. The immunoSEQ Assay was used to sequence TCR beta CDR3 regions from DNA. In the source study's methods: To compute T cell density, TCR beta template counts were normalized to usable DNA, which was estimated by amplifying housekeeping genes. Richness was estimated using the preseqR package, with extrapolation to 400,000 templates for PBMC samples and to 120,000 templates for tissue samples. Clonality was defined by subtracting Pielou's evenness from one. Differential abundance testing on productive amino-acid clonotypes, with a minimum total count of 5 and an alpha of 0.1, was used to identify tissue-enriched TCRs. The Jaccard Index and the Morisita Overlap Index were used to quantify repertoire overlap between compartments. TCR beta CDR3s were clustered by GLIPH together with public tetramer-defined viral CDR3s, and at least three viral sequences plus V-gene enrichment were required for viral motifs. Sourced from immuneACCESS, this table was stored by TCRdb with only in-frame sequences that have V and J called. A share of the clones is absent; for the studies checked, an unresolved V gene accounts for under half, and the remainder has no known explanation. The V and J calls and clone size are taken from that table; D and trimming were inferred from the DNA. For this sample there are tens of thousands of clones; more than 70% appear just once. The ten largest make up 20% to 25% of the sample.

The data stem from a study of T cells in localized non-small cell lung cancer (dated by TCRdb to about 2020). Regarding the research as a whole: The study examined T cell repertoires in approximately 240 patients with early-stage NSCLC and compared tumors with uninvolved tumor-adjacent lungs. NSCLC patients had a mean age of roughly 66 years, and around 130 were male and about a hundred female. The cohort consisted of around 250 treatment-naive NSCLC patients whose localized lung tumors had been resected.

What the work shows at the level of the full study, not this receptor alone: The highest T cell clonality was observed in uninvolved tumor-adjacent lung, where clonality exceeded that of tumor, suggesting that antigenic responses were more focused in uninvolved tumor-adjacent lung. Because the study design was exploratory, TCR variables were selected using unadjusted p-values without false-discovery rate correction. Higher T cell density in blood was associated with longer overall survival, whereas higher clonality in adjacent lung was associated with shorter survival. Multi-region tumor sequencing was not performed, so intratumor heterogeneity could not be excluded. Of the top 100 tumor clones, a median of roughly 53 were detected in paired uninvolved adjacent lung; 28 were also among that lung's top 100.

This receptor was identified in a woman aged 40-70 years with stage I squamous cell lung carcinoma. Sequencing used peripheral blood, obtained before any cancer treatment. The chain employs TRBV7-9 and TRBJ2-1, and the D gene may be TRBD2, 6 bases matching. The nucleotides read TGTGCCAGCAGCCCGGCGGGGAACAATGAGCAGTTCTTC. The encoded protein is CASSPAGNNEQFF.